This T cell receptor beta chain was retrieved from a study of T cell responses to AZD1222 COVID-19 vaccine. Study-wide background: Researchers grouped second doses given at about 4 or about 12 weeks into one pool. Study observations and caveats: Spike-specific TCR breadth and depth were elevated following two AZD1222 doses. Vaccine-associated CD4 TCRs ranged over spike, dominating at 160-218 and 743-854.

The method was immunoSEQ multiplex PCR; TCRdb's version includes in-frame clones alone and lacks a portion of them. The sample yields some 130,000 clones, over 90% seen once. In the case of this clone: Its antigen remains unknown.

The V gene's germline CDR1 is SGHTA and CDR2 FQGTGA. The CDR3 has 14 amino acids. Between the trimmed V and J ends, which lost 3 bases and 3 bases, there was a span of 12 bases. Sequencing was performed on peripheral blood, taken on day 0 of AZD1222 vaccination. The sequence derives from an adult in good health. The chain has TRBV7-3 and TRBJ2-7; D could derive from TRBD1 or TRBD2 (5 bases each). CDR3 nucleotide sequence: TGTGCCAGCAGCTTCAGGGACGGGGACTACGAGCAGTACTTC. It is translated as CASSFRDGDYEQYF.